The clone carrying this TCR beta chain was observed a handful of times. Time point described: before trial treatment. The patients who were eligible all carried advanced solid tumors that lacked tumor-infiltrating lymphocytes, meaning the tumors were TIL-negative. V lost 4 bases, J lost 3 bases, and 11 bases stayed unmatched. The CDR3 sequence is 17 residues long. The germline V gene encodes CDR1 SGHDN and CDR2 FVKESK. With TRAV- and TRBV-specific primers, first-strand cDNA was made, covering the alpha and beta chains. PCR amplification of the TCRs was performed with Phusion for 20 PCR cycles, and it relied on a constant-region primer together with a V-primer adapter. Each CDR3 protein is one row after TCRdb ran MiXCR on the reads. The sample includes tens of thousands of distinct CDR3 sequences, 9.4% of them seen just once. The data are from a study of low-dose radiotherapy and immunotherapy resistance in tumors. Study context: Every two weeks, cyclophosphamide 200 mg/m2 was infused one day before radiation plus immunotherapy. Every day for four cycles from cycle 1 day 1, patients took 300 mg of oral aspirin.

This clonotype originated in a male donor with prostate cancer. Sample: PBMCs, taken before treatment. The V and J genes are TRBV14 and TRBJ2-7, with 11 nucleotides matching TRBD1. In DNA form, the CDR3 reads TGTGCCAGCAGCCCCCGGCCGGGACAGGGGGATCTCTACGAGCAGTACTTC. Amino acid sequence: CASSPRPGQGDLYEQYF.